This T cell receptor beta chain was recovered during a study of cytomegalovirus exposure and HLA in healthy donors. About the study: Among about 179 million T cells, an earlier analysis found 117 million unique TCR beta sequences.

The CDR3 has 11 residues. V lost 6 bases and J lost 8; bases outside the gene matches: 3. Germline V CDR1 and CDR2: SQVTM, ANQGSEA. PCR involved 60 Vbeta and 13 Jbeta primers. TCRdb keeps only in-frame clones here, not all; method: immunoSEQ multiplex PCR. Of 150,000 to 200,000 clones in the sample, around 80% were seen once. On this clone: Distinct nucleotide sequences in the sample also encode this CDR3.

This sequence joins TRBV29-1 and TRBJ1-1, with 10 bases aligning to TRBD1. The sequencing sample was made of PBMCs. The TCR sequence derives from a woman aged 40 to 50 in good health and CMV-seropositive. The CDR3 is CSVDRGTEAFF. CDR3 DNA: TGCAGCGTGGACAGGGGGACCGAAGCTTTCTTT.